These 18 T cell receptor beta chains share one sample of origin, sequenced in a study of T cell changes during pregnancy in multiple sclerosis. Clones were sequenced by immunoSEQ multiplex PCR, and TCRdb holds only the in-frame ones, with some missing. This table holds about 59,000 clones, 80% to 95% found once. Sequencing was performed on peripheral blood, taken in the third trimester of pregnancy. These receptors were collected from a female donor in good health, enrolled as a control in a pregnancy study.

The chain joins TRBV10-3 to TRBJ2-1; maybe TRBD2 (6 bases). Per germline, CDR1 ENHRY and CDR2 SYGVKD. V gave up 5 bases and J gave up 8 bases, with 10 bases separating them. The CDR3 runs 12 residues. The CDR3 nucleotides read TGTGCCATCAGTTATTCGGGGGATGAGCAGTTCTTC. This translates into CAISYSGDEQFF.

This clone has just a few counts. The chain couples TRBV5-4 to TRBJ1-6; weak D call: TRBD1 (6 bases). The CDR3 length is 14 residues. Germline values: CDR1 SGHNT, CDR2 YYREEE (reference sequence). V was trimmed by 4 bases and J by 4 bases, leaving 9 bases between them. CDR3 sequence reads: CASSQDSYNSPLHF. The CDR3 region has the DNA TGTGCCAGCAGCCAGGACAGTTATAATTCACCCCTCCACTTT.

The chain uses TRBV10-3 and TRBJ1-4, with D perhaps TRBD1 (5 bases). The CDR3 is made up of 15 amino acids. Germline V gene sequence: CDR1 ENHRY, CDR2 SYGVKD. V dropped 3 bases and J dropped 7 bases, with 15 bases sitting between them. The DNA of the CDR3 is TGTGCCATCAGTGATGGGTCGACAGTAGGTGAAAAACTGTTTTTT. Amino acids: CAISDGSTVGEKLFF.

The chain uses TRBV11-3 and TRBJ2-7; D may be TRBD1 (6 bases). V shed 5 bases and J shed 4 bases, with 18 bases lying between them. This CDR3 region has 15 residues. CDR1 is SGHNT, CDR2 YENEEA, per germline. CDR3 residues: CASSLRTVGSYEQYF. The CDR3 bases are TGTGCCAGCAGCCTTCGGACAGTCGGGTCATACGAGCAGTACTTC.

The chain employs TRBV7-2 and TRBJ2-3; TRBD2 matches at 8 bases. Germline V gives CDR1 SGHTA, CDR2 FQGNSA. Unmatched junction bases numbered 4, after V lost 1 base and J lost 1 base. The CDR3 length is 16 residues. Here the CDR3 reads CASSLELAGGTDTQYF. The CDR3 DNA sequence: TGTGCCAGCAGCTTAGAGCTAGCGGGTGGCACAGATACGCAGTATTTT.

This chain joins TRBV4-2 and TRBJ2-1; 9 bases line up with TRBD2. Germline V gene lookup returns CDR1 LGHNA and CDR2 YNFKEQ. Losses at the gene ends were 4 bases for V and 6 bases for J; bases not matched to a gene: 10. The CDR3 runs to 16 residues. The CDR3 region has the DNA TGTGCCAGCAGCCCTATAGCGGGCGGGAGGGGCAATGAGCAGTTCTTC. It specifies CASSPIAGGRGNEQFF.

The chain couples TRBV4-3 to TRBJ1-5; the D is unclear. CDR1 LGHNA and CDR2 YSLEER come from the germline V gene. The CDR3 is 13 amino acids. Deletions cut 0 bases from V and 7 bases from J, with 7 bases between. The CDR3, as DNA: TGCGCCAGCAGCCAAGATACGCGGCAGCCCCAGCATTTT. This gives the protein CASSQDTRQPQHF.

The chain employs TRBV4-2 and TRBJ1-2; the D gene is possibly TRBD1 (5 bases). This CDR3 comprises 17 residues. Germline V CDR1 and CDR2: LGHNA, YNFKEQ. The V and J ends lost 0 bases and 0 bases respectively, with 14 bases between them. The CDR3 loop is CASSQEGLILTNYGYTF. DNA for the CDR3: TGTGCCAGCAGCCAAGAGGGACTGATCCTTACTAACTATGGCTACACCTTC.

The chain couples TRBV5-1 to TRBJ1-3; D not resolved. The CDR3 consists of 18 residues. V gave up 3 bases and J gave up 0 bases, with 19 bases separating them. CDR1 is SGHRS and CDR2 is YFSETQ in the germline V gene. CDR3 in DNA: TGCGCCAGCAGCTCCACCCCCGGAGGGATTCTCTCTGGAAACACCATATATTTT. This encodes CASSSTPGGILSGNTIYF.

The chain is built from TRBV6-5 and TRBJ2-3; TRBD2 matches at 9 bases. Germline lookup yields CDR1 MNHEY and CDR2 SVGAGI. V gave up 6 bases and J gave up 1 base; unmatched junction bases: 5. CDR3 length equals 15 residues. CDR3 in DNA: TGTGCCAGCAGACTAATAGCGGGGGGCACAGATACGCAGTATTTT. This encodes CASRLIAGGTDTQYF.

J is TRBJ1-4 and V is TRBV27, with a weak D call TRBD1 (5 bases). V lost 5 bases and J 7 bases, leaving 14 bases between the germline ends. This CDR3 spans 14 amino acids. Germline V gene lookup returns CDR1 MNHEY and CDR2 SMNVEV (reference sequence). For the CDR3, the DNA is TGTGCCAGCAGTCCCCGGGGGGGGTCTGAAAAACTGTTTTTT. This sequence encodes CASSPRGGSEKLFF.

The chain is built from TRBV7-9 and TRBJ2-7; 7 bases line up with TRBD2. The V gene end was trimmed by 5 bases and the J gene end by 0 bases; junction bases not matched to a gene: 16. In germline, CDR1 is SEHNR, CDR2 FQNEAQ (reference sequence). The CDR3 is 18 residues long. The CDR3 region has the DNA TGTGCCAGCAGCCCCCGGGCTAGCGGCCCCCAGAGCTCCTACGAGCAGTACTTC. It codes for CASSPRASGPQSSYEQYF.

The rearrangement links TRBV11-3 to TRBJ2-2; 12 positions match TRBD2. CDR1 and CDR2 (germline): SGHNT, YENEEA. The CDR3 covers 17 residues. J gave up 2 bases and V 5 bases, and 6 bases lay outside the gene matches. The CDR3 sequence is CASSPWTSGANTGELFF. The CDR3 DNA sequence: TGTGCCAGCAGCCCATGGACTAGCGGGGCTAACACCGGGGAGCTGTTTTTT.

V and J are TRBV6-5 and TRBJ2-6, with D perhaps matching TRBD2 (5 bases). The germline gives CDR1 MNHEY, CDR2 SVGAGI. V was cut by 7 bases and J by 4 bases, with 14 bases left in between. The CDR3 contains 15 residues. In DNA, the CDR3 is TGTGCCAGCACCCTACGGACTGCCGGGGCCAACGTCCTGACTTTC. Encoded protein: CASTLRTAGANVLTF.

The rearrangement uses TRBV21-1 and TRBJ2-7; the tabulated D call, TRBD1, remains unverified against the DNA. TRBV21-1 is assigned pseudogene status. There are 15 residues in the CDR3. CDR3 sequence (DNA): TGTGCCAGCAGCAAAGCCCGGGACACTTTCTACGAGCAGTACTTC. Amino acid sequence: CASSKARDTFYEQYF.

The chain carries TRBV27 and TRBJ2-1, with no clear D. The CDR3 covers 14 residues. The germline V gene encodes CDR1 MNHEY and CDR2 SMNVEV (reference sequence). V was trimmed by 2 bases and J by 5 bases, leaving 10 bases between them. For the CDR3, the DNA is TGTGCCAGCAGTTTACGCCCGGTGGACAATGAGCAGTTCTTC. Residues: CASSLRPVDNEQFF.

The rearrangement joins TRBV2 to TRBJ2-3; 8 nucleotides agree with TRBD1. The V segment lost 6 bases and the J segment 1 base; nucleotides outside the gene matches: 9. The CDR3 spans 16 residues. CDR1 and CDR2 (germline): SNHLY, FYNNEI. The CDR3 DNA reads as TGTGCCAGCAGCGCCATGGGACAGGTTGGCACAGATACGCAGTATTTT. Amino acids: CASSAMGQVGTDTQYF.

This clone was seen once. The chain recombines TRBV7-2 with TRBJ2-1; D ambiguous. The CDR3 totals 14 residues. Germline CDR1 and CDR2: SGHTA and FQGNSA. V shed 1 base and J shed 5 bases, with 9 bases lying between them. CDR3 amino acids: CASSLVSANNEQFF. The CDR3 nucleotides read TGTGCCAGCAGCTTAGTATCCGCGAACAATGAGCAGTTCTTC.